A single sample gave rise to the 20 T cell receptor beta chains below, sequenced in a study of naive and memory T cell subsets. Study-wide results and limits: Especially in CD8 cells, naive repertoires contained a few larger clonotypes, possibly CD45RA-re-expressing memory cells.

For these receptors, no antigen is known. The beta constant-region primer was an equimolar mix of two oligonucleotides covering TRBC1 and TRBC2. Four rounds of PCR amplified the ligated cDNA using nested alpha and beta constant-region primers plus SP2. A single record per CDR3 protein comes from TCRdb applying MiXCR to the UMI-ligation and nested PCR reads. Among around 93,000 distinct CDR3 sequences listed, around 11% were seen once. Sample: naive CD4+ T cells from blood. The origin of the receptors is a human donor in good health.

This clonotype was detected many times. This chain joins TRBV7-2 and TRBJ2-1; 9 bases fit TRBD2. CDR3 length equals 14 residues. After removal of 5 bases from V and 10 bases from J, the junction contained 9 bases not matched to a gene. Germline V lookup: CDR1 SGHTA, CDR2 FQGNSA. The CDR3 DNA follows: TGTGCCAGCAGCAAAGGGACTAGCTTACGGGAGCAGTTCTTC. As protein: CASSKGTSLREQFF.

This clonotype was seen only a few times. V gene TRBV18 combines with J gene TRBJ2-3, with 9 positions matching TRBD1. The CDR3 is 16 amino acids. CDR1 is KGHSH, CDR2 LQKENI, per germline. V was clipped by 2 bases and J by 6 bases; unmatched bases: 9. The CDR3 region has the DNA TGTGCCAGCTCACCAAGGGTCTGGACAGGGGAGGATACGCAGTATTTT. Translation: CASSPRVWTGEDTQYF.

The chain uses TRBV12-3 or TRBV12-4 and TRBJ2-1; 8 bases align to TRBD2. The V and J ends lost 3 bases and 6 bases, in that order; junction bases with no gene match: 7. The CDR3 consists of 15 residues. The CDR3 DNA sequence: TGTGCCAGCAGTTTGAGGGCGGGAGGACCCAATGAGCAGTTCTTC. Protein sequence: CASSLRAGGPNEQFF.

This clonotype showed up just a few times. The chain has TRBV19 and TRBJ1-5; D might be TRBD1 (6 bases). The germline CDR1 and CDR2 sequences are LNHDA and SQIVND (reference sequence). The CDR3 length is 15 residues. With 7 bases removed from V and 1 base from J, the gap between germline ends came to 14 bases. CDR3: CASTVRGSSNQPQHF. The CDR3 DNA reads TGTGCCAGTACAGTCAGGGGCTCGAGCAATCAGCCCCAGCATTTT.

The sample holds many counts of this clonotype. This chain links TRBV28 with TRBJ2-4; TRBD1 matches at 10 bases. Unmatched junction bases numbered 2, after V lost 2 bases and J lost 7 bases. The germline CDR1 and CDR2 sequences are MDHEN and SYDVKM. The CDR3 sequence is 14 residues long. As DNA, the CDR3 is TGTGCCAGCAGTTTACCGGGACAGGGGAACATTCAGTACTTC. This codes for CASSLPGQGNIQYF. Combining the CDR3 with reference TRBV28 and TRBJ2-4 gives the whole variable domain DVKVTQSSRYLVKRTGEKVFLECVQDMDHENMFWYRQDPGLGLRLIYFSYDVKMKEKGDIPEGYSVSREKKERFSLILESASTNQTSMYLCASSLPGQGNIQYFGAGTRLSVL.

The rearrangement links TRBV30 to TRBJ2-7; 7 nucleotides agree with TRBD1. The CDR3 is 13 residues long. Germline V lookup: CDR1 GTSNPN, CDR2 SVGIG (reference sequence). J gave up 6 bases and V 0 bases, and 5 bases lay outside the gene matches. The CDR3 nucleotides read TGTGCCTGGAGTGTCGATAGGGGGCCCGAGCAGTACTTC. Translating it yields CAWSVDRGPEQYF.

This clonotype appeared many times. The chain combines TRBV6-2 or TRBV6-3 with TRBJ1-5; D unresolved. Trimming shortened V by 0 bases and J by 7 bases, and 19 bases separated the two germline ends. In germline, CDR1 is MNHEY, CDR2 SVGEGT. CDR3 length equals 17 residues. The CDR3: CASSYSENLYLNQPQHF. CDR3 DNA sequence: TGTGCCAGCAGTTACTCGGAAAACCTTTACCTGAACCAGCCCCAGCATTTT.

V gene TRBV3-1 combines with J gene TRBJ1-1; TRBD1 agrees at 9 bases. The CDR3 consists of 15 residues. The germline gives CDR1 LGHDT, CDR2 YNNKEL (reference sequence). The V gene end was trimmed by 5 bases and the J gene end by 0 bases; junction bases not matched to a gene: 4. CDR3 amino acids: CASSFWDRVNTEAFF. The CDR3 nucleotides read TGTGCCAGCAGCTTCTGGGACAGGGTGAACACTGAAGCTTTCTTT.

The rearrangement joins TRBV20-1 to TRBJ2-7; possible D gene TRBD2, 7 bases. Deletions cut 3 bases from V and 1 base from J, with 13 bases between. From germline, CDR1 is DFQATT and CDR2 SNEGSKA (reference sequence). The CDR3 contains 14 residues. The CDR3, as DNA: TGCAGTGCTAGCGGGGGGCGCGTGTCCTACGAGCAGTACTTC. Protein product: CSASGGRVSYEQYF.

The sample holds many counts of this clonotype. J is TRBJ2-3 and V is TRBV20-1; a weak D match, TRBD2 (6 bases). V shed 3 bases and J shed 1 base, with 14 bases lying between them. Germline V gene lookup returns CDR1 DFQATT and CDR2 SNEGSKA (reference sequence). The CDR3 runs 15 residues. CDR3 sequence (DNA): TGCAGTGCTAGCGGGACTGAGGCTGGCACAGATACGCAGTATTTT. This translates into CSASGTEAGTDTQYF.

Ten or more counts support this clonotype. The chain combines TRBV7-9 with TRBJ2-7; 7 nucleotides agree with TRBD1. Germline loops: CDR1 SEHNR, CDR2 FQNEAQ (reference sequence). There are 12 residues in the CDR3. Germline trimming cut 8 bases from V and 5 bases from J; bases unmatched to any gene: 6. CDR3 nucleotide sequence: TGTGCCAGCGGCTATGACAGGGACGAGCAGTACTTC. Translating gives CASGYDRDEQYF. Supplemented by reference TRBV7-9 and TRBJ2-7, the full variable domain reads DTGVSQNPRHKITKRGQNVTFRCDPISEHNRLYWYRQTLGQGPEFLTYFQNEAQLEKSRLLSDRFSAERPKGSFSTLEIQRTEQGDSAMYLCASGYDRDEQYFGPGTRLTVT.

The J gene is TRBJ2-5, the V gene TRBV4-3; 9 bases are a match to TRBD2. The CDR3 is made up of 14 amino acids. Germline CDR1 is LGHNA and CDR2 is YSLEER. V lost 1 base to trimming and J lost 5 bases; unmatched junction nucleotides: 2. The CDR3 DNA follows: TGCGCCAGCAGCCAAGGCGGGAGGGCGGAGACCCAGTACTTC. It encodes CASSQGGRAETQYF.

In the case of this clonotype: This clone may be a read error of a much larger clone one base away. The J gene is TRBJ2-7, the V gene TRBV7-8, with 8 bases lining up with TRBD1. The CDR3 loop spans 14 amino acids. Germline CDR1 and CDR2: SGHVS and FQNEAQ. CDR3 region: CASSSSGRGLEQCF. CDR3 bases: TGTGCCAGCAGCTCGAGTGGCAGGGGGCTCGAGCAGTGCTTC.

There are many counts of this clonotype. The V gene is TRBV12-3 or TRBV12-4, the J gene TRBJ2-3; possible D gene TRBD1, 5 bases. Trimming removed 4 bases at V and 1 base at J, with 9 bases between. The CDR3 is 14 amino acids. DNA of the CDR3: TGTGCCAGCAGTTCTGGACAAGGCACAGATACGCAGTATTTT. Translation: CASSSGQGTDTQYF.

The rearrangement joins TRBV7-2 to TRBJ1-5; unclear D gene. Germline lookup yields CDR1 SGHTA and CDR2 FQGNSA. V was cut by 3 bases and J by 3 bases, with 9 bases left in between. This CDR3 is built from 14 residues. CDR3 DNA sequence: TGTGCCAGCAGCTTCGCCGGGTCCAATCAGCCCCAGCATTTT. Amino acid sequence: CASSFAGSNQPQHF.

This clonotype has a count of ten or more. This sequence joins TRBV11-3 and TRBJ2-1; either TRBD1 or TRBD2 may fit D (5 bases each). V was cut by 1 base and J by 0 bases, with 10 bases left in between. CDR3 length equals 16 residues. In germline, CDR1 is SGHNT, CDR2 YENEEA. CDR3 coding DNA: TGTGCCAGCAGCTTAGTTCCAGGGAGCTCCTACAATGAGCAGTTCTTC. Its translation is CASSLVPGSSYNEQFF.

This clonotype was seen many times. This chain uses TRBV5-4 with TRBJ2-5; D remains unclear. In germline, CDR1 is SGHNT, CDR2 YYREEE (reference sequence). V lost 4 bases to trimming and J lost 5 bases, with 6 bases between them. CDR3 size: 11 residues. The CDR3 DNA is TGTGCCAGCAGCGGATCCGAGACCCAGTACTTC. It yields the protein CASSGSETQYF.

There are many counts of this clonotype. The chain couples TRBV20-1 to TRBJ2-7; the D is unclear. From germline, CDR1 is DFQATT and CDR2 SNEGSKA (reference sequence). This CDR3 contains 14 residues. V was shortened by 2 bases and J by 3 bases, with 14 bases between the two germline ends. The CDR3 loop reads CSARLPTPNYEQYF. The DNA of the CDR3 is TGCAGTGCTAGACTCCCGACCCCAAACTACGAGCAGTACTTC.

The J gene is TRBJ2-1, the V gene TRBV12-3 or TRBV12-4, with D maybe TRBD2 (6 bases). The CDR3 sequence is 15 residues long. Trimming removed 4 bases from V and 10 bases from J, with 20 bases in between. The DNA for the CDR3 is TGTGCCAGCAGTTATGCGGGGTTAACGGGAGAAGAGCAGTTCTTC. This codes for CASSYAGLTGEEQFF.

The chain employs TRBV5-4 and TRBJ1-1; no definite D call. CDR3 length: 16 residues. The germline gives CDR1 SGHNT, CDR2 YYREEE (reference sequence). V lost 4 bases and J 0 bases, leaving 16 bases between the germline ends. This chain's CDR3 is CASSPFPVGVNTEAFF. Written as DNA, the CDR3 is TGTGCCAGCAGCCCCTTTCCCGTCGGGGTGAACACTGAAGCTTTCTTT.